The 4 T cell receptor beta chains below all came from one sample that was sequenced in a study of Graves' ophthalmopathy and Graves' hyperthyroidism. TCR beta CDR3 regions were amplified from RNA transcripts. Second-round multiplex PCR came after a first-round RT-PCR that employed HTBI primers. TCRdb ran MiXCR on the multiplex PCR reads and lists one entry per CDR3 protein. The sample lists hundreds of thousands of distinct CDR3 sequences; about 20% were seen once. Material: peripheral blood. The receptors stem from a woman under 30 with stable Graves' hyperthyroidism. Some clones in this sample may be carry-over from other donors' samples.

There are many counts of this clonotype. V usage is TRBV7-9 and J usage is TRBJ2-5, with 7 bases lining up with TRBD1. There are 17 residues in the CDR3. Trimming at V came to 0 bases and at J to 2 bases, leaving 9 bases not matched to a gene. Germline-derived CDR1 and CDR2 are SEHNR and FQNEAQ (reference sequence). CDR3 DNA sequence: TGTGCCAGCAGCTTAGCATCCTGGACAGGAGGACAAGAGACCCAGTACTTC. Translation gives CASSLASWTGGQETQYF.

CDR3 DNA: TGTGCCAGCAGTTCCCCCTCCCCAGGGGACAACTATGGCTACACCTTC. It specifies CASSSPSPGDNYGYTF. The chain uses TRBV28 and TRBJ1-2, with a tentative D call TRBD1 (6 bases). Per the germline V gene, CDR1 is MDHEN and CDR2 is SYDVKM. V was shortened by 4 bases and J by 2 bases, with 17 bases between the two germline ends. CDR3 size: 16 residues.

This clonotype has more than one count but fewer than ten. This chain links TRBV10-3 with TRBJ2-7, with 7 bases identical to TRBD2. The germline V gene has CDR1 ENHRY and CDR2 SYGVKD. This CDR3 is 13 amino acids long. V gave up 6 bases and J gave up 0 bases; unmatched junction bases: 2. The CDR3 here is CAIRGGGSYEQYF. CDR3 nucleotides: TGTGCCATCAGAGGCGGGGGCTCCTACGAGCAGTACTTC.

This clonotype was recorded many times. The chain's CDR3 is CSARDPGHITPRMRNQPQHF. Written as DNA, the CDR3 is TGCAGTGCTAGAGATCCAGGGCACATCACCCCGCGTATGCGCAATCAGCCCCAGCATTTT. The V and J genes are TRBV20-1 and TRBJ1-5, with D maybe TRBD1 (5 bases). Germline assignment: CDR1 DFQATT and CDR2 SNEGSKA (reference sequence). The V end lost 0 bases, the J end lost 2 bases, and 26 bases lay between the germline ends. CDR3 size: 20 residues.